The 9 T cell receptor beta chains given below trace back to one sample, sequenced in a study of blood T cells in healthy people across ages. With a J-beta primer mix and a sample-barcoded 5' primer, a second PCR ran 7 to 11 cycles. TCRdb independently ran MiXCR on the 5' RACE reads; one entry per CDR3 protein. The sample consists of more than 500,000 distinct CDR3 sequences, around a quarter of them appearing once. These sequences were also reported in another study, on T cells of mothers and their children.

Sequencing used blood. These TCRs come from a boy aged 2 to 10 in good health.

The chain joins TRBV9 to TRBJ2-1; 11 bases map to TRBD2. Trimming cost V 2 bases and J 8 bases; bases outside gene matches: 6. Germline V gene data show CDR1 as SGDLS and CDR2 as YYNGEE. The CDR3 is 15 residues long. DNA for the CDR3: TGTGCCAGCAGCGTTAGCGGGAGGGCCGGGGATGAGCAGTTCTTC. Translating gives CASSVSGRAGDEQFF.

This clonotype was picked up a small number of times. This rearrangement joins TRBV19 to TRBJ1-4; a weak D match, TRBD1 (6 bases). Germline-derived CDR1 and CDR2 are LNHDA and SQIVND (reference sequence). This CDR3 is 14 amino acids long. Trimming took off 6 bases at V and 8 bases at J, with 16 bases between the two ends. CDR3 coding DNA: TGTGCCAGTAGGGACACAGGGCGAGAAGAAAAACTGTTTTTT. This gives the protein CASRDTGREEKLFF.

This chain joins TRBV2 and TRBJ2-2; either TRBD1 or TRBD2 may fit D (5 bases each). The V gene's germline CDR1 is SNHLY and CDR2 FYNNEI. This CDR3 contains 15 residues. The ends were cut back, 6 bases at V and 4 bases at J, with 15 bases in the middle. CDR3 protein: CASRMDRDGTGELFF. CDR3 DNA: TGTGCCAGCAGAATGGACCGGGACGGCACCGGGGAGCTGTTTTTT.

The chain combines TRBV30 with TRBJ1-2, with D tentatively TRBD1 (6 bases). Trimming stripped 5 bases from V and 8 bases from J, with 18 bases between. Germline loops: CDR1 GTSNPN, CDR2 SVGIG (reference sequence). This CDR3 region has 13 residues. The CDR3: CAWYLITGNGYTF. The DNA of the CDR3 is TGTGCCTGGTACCTAATAACAGGGAACGGCTACACCTTC.

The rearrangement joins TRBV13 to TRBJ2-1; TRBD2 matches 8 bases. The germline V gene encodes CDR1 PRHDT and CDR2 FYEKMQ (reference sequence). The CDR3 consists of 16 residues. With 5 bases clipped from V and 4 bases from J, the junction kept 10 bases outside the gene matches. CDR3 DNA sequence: TGTGCCAGCAGCCCTTGGGGTAGCGGGACTTACAATGAGCAGTTCTTC. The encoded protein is CASSPWGSGTYNEQFF.

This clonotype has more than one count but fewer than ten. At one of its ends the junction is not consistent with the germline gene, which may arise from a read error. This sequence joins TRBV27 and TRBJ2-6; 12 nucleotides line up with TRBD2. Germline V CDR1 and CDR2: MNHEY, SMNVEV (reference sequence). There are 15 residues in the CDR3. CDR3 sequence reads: CACRTSGTGANVLTF. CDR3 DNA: TGTGCCTGCAGGACTAGCGGGACTGGGGCCAACGTCCTGACTTTC.

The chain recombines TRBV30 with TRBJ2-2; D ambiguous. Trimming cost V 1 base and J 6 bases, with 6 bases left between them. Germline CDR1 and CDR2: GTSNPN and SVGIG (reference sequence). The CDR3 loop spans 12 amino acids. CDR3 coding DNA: TGTGCCTGGAGTGCCCCTCCCGGGGAGCTGTTTTTT. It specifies CAWSAPPGELFF.

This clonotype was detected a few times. CDR3 sequence reads: CSVTGADGYTF. Here the CDR3 DNA reads TGCAGCGTAACAGGGGCCGATGGCTACACCTTC. J is TRBJ1-2 and V is TRBV29-1; 7 bases fit TRBD1. This CDR3 has 11 amino acids. V lost 6 bases and J lost 6; bases outside the gene matches: 4. The germline V gene encodes CDR1 SQVTM and CDR2 ANQGSEA.

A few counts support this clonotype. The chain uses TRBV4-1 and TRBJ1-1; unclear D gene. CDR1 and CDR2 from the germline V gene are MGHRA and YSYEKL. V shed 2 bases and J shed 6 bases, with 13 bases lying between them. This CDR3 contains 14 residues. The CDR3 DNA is TGCGCCAGCAGCCAAAACGTCTTGAAATCTGAAGCTTTCTTT. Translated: CASSQNVLKSEAFF.